A selection of T cell receptor beta chains follows, all from one sample in a study of cytomegalovirus exposure and HLA in healthy donors. Produced via immunoSEQ multiplex PCR; TCRdb's table is partial and in-frame only. The sample carries 100,000 or so clones, around 83% recorded once. The sequenced sample consisted of PBMCs. The source is a woman under 30 in good health and CMV-seronegative. The CDR3 runs from the conserved cysteine through the conserved F or W. Each record gives: J gene, D gene, clone size, V gene, CDR3 DNA, CDR3 protein. A D gene is named only where the DNA matches it firmly. Clone size, where shown, is once, few, many, or a class for clones that have expanded.

J gene: TRBJ1-4
D gene: -
clone size: few
V gene: TRBV5-6
CDR3 DNA: TGTGCCAGCAGCTTGTCCGGATTCTCCACAGTTAATGAAAAACTGTTTTTT
CDR3 protein: CASSLSGFSTVNEKLFF

J gene: TRBJ2-1
D gene: TRBD2
clone size: -
V gene: TRBV15
CDR3 DNA: TGTGCCACCAGCAGAGATCTGCTAGCGGACAATGAGCAGTTCTTC
CDR3 protein: CATSRDLLADNEQFF

J gene: TRBJ1-2
D gene: -
clone size: few
V gene: TRBV7-9
CDR3 DNA: TGTGCCAGCAGCGATGACGGGGTTTATGACTATGGCTACACCTTC
CDR3 protein: CASSDDGVYDYGYTF

J gene: TRBJ2-3
D gene: -
clone size: -
V gene: TRBV6-4
CDR3 DNA: TGTGCCAGCAGACAGGGATTCGAGACAGATACGCAGTATTTT
CDR3 protein: CASRQGFETDTQYF

J gene: TRBJ2-7
D gene: TRBD2
clone size: -
V gene: TRBV19
CDR3 DNA: TGTGCCAGTAGTATGGGGCTAGCGGATTACGAGCAGTACTTC
CDR3 protein: CASSMGLADYEQYF

J gene: TRBJ1-1
D gene: TRBD1
clone size: -
V gene: TRBV7-9
CDR3 DNA: TGTGCCAGCAGCCCGGGACAGGTCGGCACTGAAGCTTTCTTT
CDR3 protein: CASSPGQVGTEAFF

J gene: TRBJ2-1
D gene: -
clone size: -
V gene: TRBV28
CDR3 DNA: TGTGCCAGCAGTTTAGGCTCGCAGAACTCCTACAATGAGCAGTTCTTC
CDR3 protein: CASSLGSQNSYNEQFF

J gene: TRBJ1-4
D gene: -
clone size: few
V gene: TRBV5-5
CDR3 DNA: TGTGCCAGCAGCCCCCGCAGGACAGTAACTAATGAAAAACTGTTTTTT
CDR3 protein: CASSPRRTVTNEKLFF

J gene: TRBJ2-1
D gene: -
clone size: -
V gene: TRBV19
CDR3 DNA: TGTGCCAGTAGTGGCAGGGTAAGAGGTGAGCAGTTCTTC
CDR3 protein: CASSGRVRGEQFF

J gene: TRBJ2-3
D gene: -
clone size: -
V gene: TRBV5-1
CDR3 DNA: TGCGCCAGCAGCTCACACCCGGGGGAGAGCACAGATACGCAGTATTTT
CDR3 protein: CASSSHPGESTDTQYF

J gene: TRBJ1-2
D gene: TRBD1
clone size: -
V gene: TRBV4-3
CDR3 DNA: TGCGCCAGCAGCCAAGTTTTCTGGGACAGCAGCGATGGCTACACCTTC
CDR3 protein: CASSQVFWDSSDGYTF

J gene: TRBJ2-5
D gene: -
clone size: -
V gene: TRBV19
CDR3 DNA: TGTGCCAGTAAGGTGTTTAGCGGACAAGAGACCCAGTACTTC
CDR3 protein: CASKVFSGQETQYF

J gene: TRBJ1-1
D gene: -
clone size: few
V gene: TRBV27
CDR3 DNA: TGTGCCAGCAGTTCAGGCGTTGAAGCTTTCTTT
CDR3 protein: CASSSGVEAFF

J gene: TRBJ1-4
D gene: -
clone size: many
V gene: TRBV5-7
CDR3 DNA: TGTGCCAGCAGCTTGGGACGACAAGTTAATGAAAAACTGTTTTTT
CDR3 protein: CASSLGRQVNEKLFF

J gene: TRBJ1-4
D gene: -
clone size: -
V gene: TRBV2
CDR3 DNA: TGTGCCAGCATCGGGTCTGCCGGTGAAAAACTGTTTTTT
CDR3 protein: CASIGSAGEKLFF

J gene: TRBJ2-7
D gene: TRBD1
clone size: -
V gene: TRBV29-1
CDR3 DNA: TGCAGCGTTCTGCTTGCGGGACAGGGCTACTTC
CDR3 protein: CSVLLAGQGYF

J gene: TRBJ1-1
D gene: -
clone size: -
V gene: TRBV5-6
CDR3 DNA: TGTGCCAGCAGCTTGGCCGGTCGGGGGAGGGTGACTGAAGCTTTCTTT
CDR3 protein: CASSLAGRGRVTEAFF

J gene: TRBJ2-2
D gene: -
clone size: -
V gene: TRBV27
CDR3 DNA: TGTGCCAGCAGTTTCCGACAGGCCGGGGAGCTGTTTTTT
CDR3 protein: CASSFRQAGELFF

J gene: TRBJ2-5
D gene: -
clone size: once
V gene: TRBV6-5
CDR3 DNA: TGTGCCAGCAGTTCCTCTCGAGGCCAAGAGACCCAGTACTTC
CDR3 protein: CASSSSRGQETQYF

J gene: TRBJ1-2
D gene: TRBD1
clone size: -
V gene: TRBV12-5
CDR3 DNA: TGTGCTAGTGGTTCCAGGGGGCCCATGGACTATGGCTACACCTTC
CDR3 protein: CASGSRGPMDYGYTF

J gene: TRBJ2-7
D gene: TRBD2
clone size: -
V gene: TRBV7-9
CDR3 DNA: TGTGCCAGCAGCCCCGGGACTAGCGGGGGATCCTACGAGCAGTACTTC
CDR3 protein: CASSPGTSGGSYEQYF

J gene: TRBJ2-3
D gene: -
clone size: once
V gene: TRBV4-3
CDR3 DNA: TGCGCCAGCAGCCAAGATCTTGTGTCACAGGGCGTCCCAGATACGCAGTATTTT
CDR3 protein: CASSQDLVSQGVPDTQYF

J gene: TRBJ1-6
D gene: TRBD1
clone size: once
V gene: TRBV5-6
CDR3 DNA: TGTGCCAGCAGCGCCGGGACAGGGCGGAGTAATTCACCCCTCCACTTT
CDR3 protein: CASSAGTGRSNSPLHF

J gene: TRBJ1-2
D gene: -
clone size: -
V gene: TRBV2
CDR3 DNA: TGTGCCAGCAGGACAGGCGCTAACTATGGCTACACCTTC
CDR3 protein: CASRTGANYGYTF

J gene: TRBJ2-7
D gene: TRBD2
clone size: few
V gene: TRBV19
CDR3 DNA: TGTGCCAGTAGTATGCGTAGGGGGGGACTAGCGGGAGCCGAGCAGTACTTC
CDR3 protein: CASSMRRGGLAGAEQYF

J gene: TRBJ2-7
D gene: -
clone size: -
V gene: TRBV21-1
CDR3 DNA: TGTGCCACCAACCCCGGGACTACATACGAGCAGTACTTC
CDR3 protein: CATNPGTTYEQYF

J gene: TRBJ1-3
D gene: TRBD1
clone size: -
V gene: TRBV4-2
CDR3 DNA: TGTGCCAGCAGCCAAAGGGACAGTGTTGGAAACACCATATATTTT
CDR3 protein: CASSQRDSVGNTIYF

J gene: TRBJ1-5
D gene: -
clone size: -
V gene: TRBV6-5
CDR3 DNA: TGTGCCAGCAGTTACGGGGCGGGATATCAGCCCCAGCATTTT
CDR3 protein: CASSYGAGYQPQHF